These 12 T cell receptor beta chains originate from one sample sequenced in a study of blood T cell repertoires in COVID-19. Method: immunoSEQ multiplex PCR; TCRdb's copy keeps in-frame clones and lacks some. The top ten hold 5.5% to 8% of the sample, which has 90,000 or so clones, roughly 91% seen once. The specimen sequenced was peripheral blood. These receptors were collected from a man aged 18 to 30 with COVID-19, enrolled during active disease.

The chain employs TRBV27 and TRBJ2-1; maybe TRBD1 (6 bases). The CDR3 runs to 15 residues. The V end lost 0 bases, the J end lost 6 bases, and 12 bases lay between the germline ends. In germline, CDR1 is MNHEY, CDR2 SMNVEV (reference sequence). In nucleotides, the CDR3 is TGTGCCAGCAGTTTATCCAGGGGAGTGGGCAATGAGCAGTTCTTC. It is translated as CASSLSRGVGNEQFF.

The chain employs TRBV14 and TRBJ2-2; no definite D call. The germline CDR1 and CDR2 sequences are SGHDN and FVKESK. V was cut by 4 bases and J by 6 bases, with 6 bases left in between. This CDR3 is built from 12 residues. As DNA, the CDR3 is TGTGCCAGCAGCCGACAATCCGGGGAGCTGTTTTTT. The encoded protein is CASSRQSGELFF.

This chain links TRBV27 with TRBJ2-3, with D unclear. This CDR3 has 15 residues. V shed 0 bases and J shed 0 bases, with 7 bases lying between them. The germline gives CDR1 MNHEY, CDR2 SMNVEV (reference sequence). Written as DNA, the CDR3 is TGTGCCAGCAGTTTATCACCCTATAGCACAGATACGCAGTATTTT. Translation: CASSLSPYSTDTQYF.

V usage is TRBV19 and J usage is TRBJ2-7, with 8 bases fitting TRBD1. The germline V gene has CDR1 LNHDA and CDR2 SQIVND (reference sequence). CDR3 length: 14 residues. Losses at the gene ends were 6 bases for V and 2 bases for J; bases not matched to a gene: 6. The CDR3: CASRATGGTYEQYF. CDR3 coding DNA: TGTGCCAGTAGAGCCACAGGGGGGACCTACGAGCAGTACTTC.

This chain connects TRBV29-1 to TRBJ1-1; D gene ambiguous. The CDR3 contains 14 residues. V lost 4 bases and J 1 base, leaving 13 bases between the germline ends. Germline V gives CDR1 SQVTM, CDR2 ANQGSEA. CDR3 sequence: CSVVPSEGNTEAFF. The CDR3 DNA sequence: TGCAGCGTTGTCCCGTCGGAGGGGAACACTGAAGCTTTCTTT.

The chain joins TRBV7-3 to TRBJ2-1; 9 bases map to TRBD2. Losses at the gene ends were 5 bases for V and 4 bases for J; bases not matched to a gene: 6. From germline, CDR1 is SGHTA and CDR2 FQGTGA. The CDR3 is made up of 15 amino acids. CDR3 loop: CASSPGLANYNEQFF. CDR3 coding DNA: TGTGCCAGCAGCCCCGGACTAGCGAATTACAATGAGCAGTTCTTC.

This clone occurred a few times. This chain links TRBV19 with TRBJ1-3; no definite D call. Germline values: CDR1 LNHDA, CDR2 SQIVND (reference sequence). This CDR3 is 15 amino acids long. V lost 1 base and J 0 bases, leaving 7 bases between the germline ends. CDR3 sequence (DNA): TGTGCCAGTAGTATAGTAGCACTCTCTGGAAACACCATATATTTT. This encodes CASSIVALSGNTIYF.

The V gene is TRBV6-5, the J gene TRBJ2-1; 9 bases are a match to TRBD1. The CDR3 is 12 residues long. Germline CDR1 MNHEY, CDR2 SVGAGI. The ends lost 10 bases at V and 8 bases at J; junction bases unmatched: 6. CDR3 nucleotide sequence: TGTGCCACCGGGGACAGGGCGGATGAGCAGTTCTTC. This sequence encodes CATGDRADEQFF.

The chain carries TRBV3-1 (or the pseudogene TRBV3-2) and TRBJ2-7, with 8 bases that match TRBD2. V dropped 4 bases and J dropped 6; count of bases not matched to a gene: 8. The CDR3 loop spans 14 amino acids. The germline gives CDR1 LGHDT, CDR2 YNNKEL (reference sequence). This CDR3 is CASSRLGLAREQYF. Written as DNA, the CDR3 is TGTGCCAGCAGCCGACTAGGACTAGCCCGCGAGCAGTACTTC.

The rearrangement joins TRBV9 to TRBJ1-1; D ambiguous. The CDR3 totals 15 residues. V was pared by 0 bases and J by 1 base, with 10 bases between. Germline V gives CDR1 SGDLS, CDR2 YYNGEE. The chain's CDR3 is CASSVDRGSNTEAFF. CDR3 nucleotide sequence: TGTGCCAGCAGCGTAGACCGGGGTTCGAACACTGAAGCTTTCTTT.

In this sample, this clone turned up once. This rearrangement joins TRBV7-2 to TRBJ2-7, with 10 bases identical to TRBD2. Germline-derived CDR1 and CDR2 are SGHTA and FQGNSA. Trimming removed 5 bases from V and 4 bases from J; junction bases left unmatched: 5. The CDR3 is 14 residues long. The CDR3 here is CASSQTSGLYEQYF. In DNA, the CDR3 is TGTGCCAGCAGCCAGACTAGCGGGCTGTACGAGCAGTACTTC.

This sequence joins TRBV7-9 and TRBJ2-7; possibly TRBD1 for D (6 bases). Deletions cut 5 bases from V and 6 bases from J, with 14 bases between. Germline CDR1 reads SEHNR; CDR2 reads FQNEAQ (reference sequence). This CDR3 is 13 amino acids long. For the CDR3, the DNA is TGTGCCAGCAGCCGCGACAGGTCTCGCGAGCAGTACTTC. It codes for CASSRDRSREQYF. Based on the CDR3 plus reference TRBV7-9 and TRBJ2-7, the full variable domain is DTGVSQNPRHKITKRGQNVTFRCDPISEHNRLYWYRQTLGQGPEFLTYFQNEAQLEKSRLLSDRFSAERPKGSFSTLEIQRTEQGDSAMYLCASSRDRSREQYFGPGTRLTVT.